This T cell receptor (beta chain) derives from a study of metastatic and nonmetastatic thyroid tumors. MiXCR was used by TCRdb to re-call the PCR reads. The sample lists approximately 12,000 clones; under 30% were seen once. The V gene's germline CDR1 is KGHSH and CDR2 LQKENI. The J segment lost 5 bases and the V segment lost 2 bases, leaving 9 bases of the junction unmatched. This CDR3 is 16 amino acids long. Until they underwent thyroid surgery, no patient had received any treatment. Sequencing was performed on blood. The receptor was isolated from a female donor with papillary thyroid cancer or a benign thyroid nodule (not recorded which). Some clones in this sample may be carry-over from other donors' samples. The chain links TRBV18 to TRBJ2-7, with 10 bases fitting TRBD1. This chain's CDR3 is CASSPYYSGQGDEQYF. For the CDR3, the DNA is TGTGCCAGCTCACCATACTACTCTGGACAGGGGGACGAGCAGTACTTC.